Sequencing of this T cell receptor (beta chain) was carried out in a study of response to subunit inactivated influenza vaccine (dated by TCRdb to 2017 to 2018). At the level of the whole study: The study used deep quantitative T cell receptor repertoire profiling to track responses to a trivalent subunit inactivated influenza vaccine.

Reading from cysteine to phenylalanine, the CDR3 counts 13 amino acids. The read is trimmed to its CDR3 DNA, 39 bases read in frame from base 1. V loses 0 bases of germline sequence and J loses 10 bases, and the interval between the two ends is 13 bases. CDR1 and CDR2 (DFQATT, SNEGSKA) derive from the germline V gene (reference sequence). Read against the paper, the sample's time point label means: around 45 days after influenza vaccine administration. What the research found in general, with its limitations: It was suggested by the authors that each seasonal influenza vaccination may recruit only a limited number of new T cells.

Only a few counts were recorded for this clonotype. What antigen it recognizes has not been identified. No base quality values were provided; no much bigger clone lies one nucleotide off. Library generation was performed with RT-PCR. The run used an Illumina HiSeq 2500. TCRdb's own reprocessing of the public reads used fastp at Q25 and MiXCR and kept productive beta chains. Rows with one shared CDR3 protein collapse into an entry with the most common genes and DNA. The sample yields 500,000 or so distinct CDR3 sequences; 9.5% to 12% were counted once. The ten largest clones represent about 12% of the sample.

The sequence was obtained from a man aged 50-60 years who received an inactivated influenza vaccine. Donor details come from another sample of the same person, matched by shared clones. The chain is made from TRBV20-1 and TRBJ2-1; the D gene identity is not certain. This specimen was PBMCs from blood, taken more than 35 days after vaccination. The nucleotides are TGCAGTGCTAGAGATCGGGTGGATGACGAGCAGTTCTTC. This codes for CSARDRVDDEQFF.